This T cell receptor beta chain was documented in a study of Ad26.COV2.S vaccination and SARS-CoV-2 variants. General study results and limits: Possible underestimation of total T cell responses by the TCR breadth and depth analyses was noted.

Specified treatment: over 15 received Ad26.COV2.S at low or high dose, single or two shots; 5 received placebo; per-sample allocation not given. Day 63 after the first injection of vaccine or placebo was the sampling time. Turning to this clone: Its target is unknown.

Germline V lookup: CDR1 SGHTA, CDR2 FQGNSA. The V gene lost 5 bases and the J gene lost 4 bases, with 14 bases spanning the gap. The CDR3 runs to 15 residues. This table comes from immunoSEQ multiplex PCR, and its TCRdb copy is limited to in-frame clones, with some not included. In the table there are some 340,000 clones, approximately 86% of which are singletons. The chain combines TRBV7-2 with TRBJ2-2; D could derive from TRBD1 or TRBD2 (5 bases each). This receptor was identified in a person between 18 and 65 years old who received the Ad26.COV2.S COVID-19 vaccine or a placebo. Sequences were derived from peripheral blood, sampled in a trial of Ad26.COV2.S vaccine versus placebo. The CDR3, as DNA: TGTGCCAGCAGCCCACGACAGAGGGGCACCGGGGAGCTGTTTTTT. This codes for CASSPRQRGTGELFF.